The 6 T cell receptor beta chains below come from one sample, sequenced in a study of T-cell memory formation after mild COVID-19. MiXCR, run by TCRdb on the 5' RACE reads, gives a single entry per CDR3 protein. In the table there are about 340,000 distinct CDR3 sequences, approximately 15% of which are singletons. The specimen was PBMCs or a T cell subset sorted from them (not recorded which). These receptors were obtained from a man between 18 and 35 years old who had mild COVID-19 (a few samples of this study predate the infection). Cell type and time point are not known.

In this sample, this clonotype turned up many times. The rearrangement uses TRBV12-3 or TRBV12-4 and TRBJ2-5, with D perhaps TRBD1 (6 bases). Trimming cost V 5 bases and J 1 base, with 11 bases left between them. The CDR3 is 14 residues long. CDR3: CASSEQGPQETQYF. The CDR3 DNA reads TGTGCCAGCAGTGAACAGGGACCCCAAGAGACCCAGTACTTC.

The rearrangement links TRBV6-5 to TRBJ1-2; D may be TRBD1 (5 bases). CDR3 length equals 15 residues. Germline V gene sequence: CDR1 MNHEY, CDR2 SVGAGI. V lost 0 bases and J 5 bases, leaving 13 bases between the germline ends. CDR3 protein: CASSYSNGGIYGYTF. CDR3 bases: TGTGCCAGCAGTTACTCGAACGGGGGGATTTATGGCTACACCTTC.

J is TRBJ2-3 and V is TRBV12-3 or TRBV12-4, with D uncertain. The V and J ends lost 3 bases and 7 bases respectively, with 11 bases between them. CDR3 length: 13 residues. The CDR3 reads CASSFEPSNTQYF. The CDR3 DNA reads TGTGCCAGCAGTTTTGAACCTTCCAATACGCAGTATTTT.

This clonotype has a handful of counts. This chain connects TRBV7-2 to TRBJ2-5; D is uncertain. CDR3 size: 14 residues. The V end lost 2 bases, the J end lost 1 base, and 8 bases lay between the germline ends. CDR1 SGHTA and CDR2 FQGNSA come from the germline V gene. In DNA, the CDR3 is TGTGCCAGCAGCTTACTACGGATCCAAGAGACCCAGTACTTC. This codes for CASSLLRIQETQYF.

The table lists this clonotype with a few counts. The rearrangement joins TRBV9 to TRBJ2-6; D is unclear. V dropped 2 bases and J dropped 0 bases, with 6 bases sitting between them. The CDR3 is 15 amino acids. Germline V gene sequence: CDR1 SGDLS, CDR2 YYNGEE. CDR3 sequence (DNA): TGTGCCAGCAGCGTTTGGAGCTCTGGGGCCAACGTCCTGACTTTC. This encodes CASSVWSSGANVLTF.

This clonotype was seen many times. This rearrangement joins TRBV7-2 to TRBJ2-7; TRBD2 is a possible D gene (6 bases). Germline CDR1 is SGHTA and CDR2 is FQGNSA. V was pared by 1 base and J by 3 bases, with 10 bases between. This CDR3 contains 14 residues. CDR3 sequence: CASSLGLAFYEQYF. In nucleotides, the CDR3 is TGTGCCAGCAGCTTAGGTCTAGCGTTCTACGAGCAGTACTTC.